The entry that follows covers one T cell receptor (beta chain) sequence. No antigen is known for it. The data were taken from a study of T cell responses to AZD1222 COVID-19 vaccine. Study findings and constraints: Spike was spanned by vaccine-associated CD4 TCRs, which were dominant at 160-218 and 743-854. Two AZD1222 administrations were followed by greater Spike-specific TCR breadth and depth.

The germline CDR1 and CDR2 sequences are MDHEN and SYDVKM. V was pared by 7 bases and J by 4 bases, with 5 bases between. This CDR3 is built from 11 residues. Clones were sequenced by immunoSEQ multiplex PCR, and TCRdb holds only the in-frame ones, with some missing. The table includes around 190,000 clones, 70% to 90% detected once. The sample was peripheral blood, taken on day 0 of AZD1222 vaccination. The TCR was taken from an adult in good health. The gene calls are TRBV28 and TRBJ1-5; no firm D call. The CDR3 DNA sequence: TGTGCCAGCACAGCGAATCAGCCCCAGCATTTT. Protein: CASTANQPQHF.